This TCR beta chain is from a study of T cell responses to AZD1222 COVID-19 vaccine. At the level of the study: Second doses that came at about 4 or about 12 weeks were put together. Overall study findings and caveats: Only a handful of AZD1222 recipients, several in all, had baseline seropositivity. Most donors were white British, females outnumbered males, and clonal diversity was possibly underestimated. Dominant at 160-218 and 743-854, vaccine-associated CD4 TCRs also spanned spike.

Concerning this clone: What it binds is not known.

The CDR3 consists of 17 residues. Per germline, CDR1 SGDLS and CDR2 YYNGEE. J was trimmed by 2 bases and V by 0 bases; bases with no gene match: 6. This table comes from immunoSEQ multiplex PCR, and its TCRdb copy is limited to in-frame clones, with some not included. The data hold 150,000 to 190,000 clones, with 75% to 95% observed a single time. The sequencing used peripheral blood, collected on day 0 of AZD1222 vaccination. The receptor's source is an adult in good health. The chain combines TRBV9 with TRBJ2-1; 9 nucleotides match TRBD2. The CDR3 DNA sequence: TGTGCCAGCAGCGTAGATTTGCGGGAGGGCCCCTACAATGAGCAGTTCTTC. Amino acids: CASSVDLREGPYNEQFF.